These 21 T cell receptor beta chains share one sample of origin, sequenced in a study of a mutant IDH1 vaccine in newly diagnosed glioma. The assay was immunoSEQ multiplex PCR, and TCRdb's table has in-frame clones only and misses some. This repertoire shows over 75,000 clones, around three quarters found once; its top ten account for 7.5%. The time point was: baseline, week 1 (first vaccination visit). Described treatment: pre-vaccination baseline after standard-of-care therapy. The input for sequencing was PBMCs, taken from a glioma patient treated with radiotherapy, temozolomide or both. All receptors derive from a man aged 40-50 years with glioma.

J is TRBJ2-5 and V is TRBV30; TRBD1 aligns across 9 bases. Germline CDR1 reads GTSNPN; CDR2 reads SVGIG (reference sequence). J lost 5 bases, V lost 6 bases, and 7 bases had no gene match. The CDR3 consists of 13 residues. Here the CDR3 DNA reads TGTGCCTGCCCTCGACAGGGGGGGGAGACCCAGTACTTC. This gives the protein CACPRQGGETQYF.

This chain uses TRBV21-1 with TRBJ2-2; the table's D call TRBD1 went unverified against the DNA. TRBV21-1 counts as a pseudogene. CDR3 size: 15 residues. CDR3 DNA sequence: TGTGCCAGCAGCCCCTCAGGGGGGTACACCGGGGAGCTGTTTTTT. Translated, it gives CASSPSGGYTGELFF.

J is TRBJ1-5 and V is TRBV28, with D possibly being TRBD1 (6 bases). Germline lookup yields CDR1 MDHEN and CDR2 SYDVKM. The V gene lost 2 bases and the J gene lost 7 bases, with 12 bases spanning the gap. This CDR3 is 14 amino acids long. CDR3 bases: TGTGCCAGCAGTTTAAGACAGGCAGGGCAGCCCCAGCATTTT. It specifies CASSLRQAGQPQHF.

The V and J genes are TRBV7-2 and TRBJ2-7; D remains ambiguous. Trimming removed 5 bases at V and 6 bases at J, with 11 bases between. Germline CDR1 reads SGHTA; CDR2 reads FQGNSA. This CDR3 is 12 amino acids long. CDR3 nucleotides: TGTGCCAGCAGCCCAACTGGGCTCGAGCAGTACTTC. Translation gives CASSPTGLEQYF.

This clone was counted only a few times. The rearrangement joins TRBV7-2 to TRBJ2-3; either TRBD1 or TRBD2 may fit D (5 bases each). Per germline, CDR1 SGHTA and CDR2 FQGNSA. This CDR3 is built from 14 residues. V lost 8 bases to trimming and J lost 1 base, with 13 bases between them. The CDR3 DNA sequence: TGTGCCAGCGGGCGAGGGGACCGCACAGATACGCAGTATTTT. Its protein is CASGRGDRTDTQYF.

In this sample, this clone turned up a few times. The V gene is TRBV4-2, the J gene TRBJ1-1; no definite D call. Trimming removed 6 bases at V and 5 bases at J, with 16 bases between. Germline CDR1 reads LGHNA; CDR2 reads YNFKEQ. The CDR3 contains 14 residues. CDR3 sequence: CASSLGGVRTEAFF. The DNA of the CDR3 is TGTGCCAGCAGTCTGGGCGGAGTTCGGACTGAAGCTTTCTTT.

The V call is TRBV10-3, the J call TRBJ2-3; TRBD1 matches at 8 bases. J gave up 2 bases and V 3 bases, and 13 bases lay outside the gene matches. CDR1 ENHRY and CDR2 SYGVKD come from the germline V gene. The CDR3 runs 18 residues. CDR3 region: CAISDVRVGQDLTDTQYF. The CDR3 nucleotides are TGTGCCATCAGTGATGTCCGGGTGGGACAGGATCTCACAGATACGCAGTATTTT.

The V and J genes are TRBV27 and TRBJ1-2; D uncertain. The CDR3 covers 13 residues. V lost 3 bases and J lost 8, with 13 bases in between. Germline V gene data show CDR1 as MNHEY and CDR2 as SMNVEV (reference sequence). CDR3 sequence (DNA): TGTGCCAGCAGTTTTGGGAATTCGGAGGGCTACACCTTC. This gives the protein CASSFGNSEGYTF.

This sequence joins TRBV10-2 and TRBJ1-3; D not certain. V was clipped by 0 bases and J by 1 base, with 4 bases between them. CDR1 and CDR2 from the germline V gene are WSHSY and SAAADI. The CDR3 sequence is 14 residues long. CDR3: CASSESSSGNTIYF. CDR3 DNA: TGCGCCAGCAGTGAGTCCTCATCTGGAAACACCATATATTTT.

This chain links TRBV15 with TRBJ1-3; D perhaps matches TRBD1 (5 bases). CDR1 LNHNV and CDR2 YYDKDF come from the germline V gene (reference sequence). The CDR3 spans 14 residues. V lost 3 bases to trimming and J lost 4 bases, with 10 bases between them. The DNA of the CDR3 is TGTGCCACCAGCAGCTCCGGGACGGGAAACACCATATATTTT. Protein: CATSSSGTGNTIYF.

This clone appeared a single time. This sequence joins TRBV6-1 and TRBJ2-1; possible D gene TRBD2, 6 bases. Germline V gene sequence: CDR1 MNHNS, CDR2 SASEGT. CDR3 length: 14 amino acids. V dropped 4 bases and J dropped 7 bases, with 14 bases sitting between them. The CDR3 sequence: CASSGGVVGNEQFF. CDR3 DNA: TGTGCCAGCAGTGGGGGGGTAGTGGGTAATGAGCAGTTCTTC.

This chain links TRBV6-5 with TRBJ2-1; D is uncertain. CDR1 and CDR2 from the germline V gene are MNHEY and SVGAGI. Trimming pared 6 bases from V and 5 bases from J, leaving 11 bases between. This CDR3 spans 13 amino acids. DNA of the CDR3: TGTGCCAGCAGGGTTACAGTTAACAATGAGCAGTTCTTC. Its protein is CASRVTVNNEQFF.

This sequence joins TRBV5-5 and TRBJ2-2, with D uncertain. Germline lookup yields CDR1 SGHKS and CDR2 YYEKEE (reference sequence). V lost 0 bases and J 0 bases, leaving 9 bases between the germline ends. The CDR3 is 16 amino acids. The CDR3 nucleotides read TGTGCCAGCAGCTTGGGGCAGCTCACGAACACCGGGGAGCTGTTTTTT. It codes for CASSLGQLTNTGELFF.

The chain links TRBV7-6 to TRBJ1-6, with D possibly matching TRBD1 (5 bases). V lost 4 bases and J 7 bases, leaving 14 bases between the germline ends. This CDR3 spans 15 amino acids. CDR1 is SGHVS and CDR2 is FNYEAQ in the germline V gene. The DNA of the CDR3 is TGTGCCAGCAGCTCCGGGCCTGGGGGGAATTCACCCCTCCACTTT. Translation gives CASSSGPGGNSPLHF.

This clone was seen a single time. The genes are TRBV12-5 and TRBJ2-4; D is undetermined. Germline assignment: CDR1 LGHNT and CDR2 FRNRAP. Trimming removed 4 bases from V and 0 bases from J, with 10 bases in between. The CDR3 is made up of 15 amino acids. The CDR3 sequence is CASGSGGTAKNIQYF. The CDR3 bases are TGTGCTAGTGGTTCCGGCGGAACAGCCAAAAACATTCAGTACTTC.

The genes are TRBV6-5 and TRBJ2-2; D unresolved. CDR3 length: 13 residues. CDR1 MNHEY and CDR2 SVGAGI come from the germline V gene. V was clipped by 6 bases and J by 6 bases, with 11 bases between them. CDR3 DNA: TGTGCCAGCAGGACCAAGGGTCCCGGGGAGCTGTTTTTT. Translating it yields CASRTKGPGELFF.

The genes are TRBV7-9 and TRBJ2-7, with a weak D call TRBD1 (6 bases). CDR3 size: 14 residues. The V end lost 2 bases, the J end lost 2 bases, and 10 bases lay between the germline ends. Germline assignment: CDR1 SEHNR and CDR2 FQNEAQ (reference sequence). The CDR3 nucleotides read TGTGCCAGCAGCTTACCAGGGACACCCTACGAGCAGTACTTC. Translating it yields CASSLPGTPYEQYF.

The rearrangement uses TRBV19 and TRBJ1-2; D unclear. Germline lookup yields CDR1 LNHDA and CDR2 SQIVND (reference sequence). CDR3 length equals 13 residues. The V and J ends lost 6 bases and 4 bases respectively, with 12 bases between them. CDR3 bases: TGTGCCAGTAGGGAACTGGGGTTCTATGGCTACACCTTC. Translating gives CASRELGFYGYTF.

The chain couples TRBV9 to TRBJ2-7; 11 bases fit TRBD2. The CDR3 covers 14 residues. The junction had 3 bases not matched to a gene; V was cut back by 2 bases and J by 5 bases. Per germline, CDR1 SGDLS and CDR2 YYNGEE. The CDR3 sequence is CASSVTSGRNEQYF. DNA of the CDR3: TGTGCCAGCAGCGTTACTAGCGGGAGAAACGAGCAGTACTTC.

This clone has just a few counts. The chain employs TRBV27 and TRBJ1-1, with D uncertain. Per the germline V gene, CDR1 is MNHEY and CDR2 is SMNVEV (reference sequence). Trimming took 1 base from V and 1 from J, leaving 13 bases between them. This CDR3 is built from 16 residues. CDR3 loop: CASSLWAPVTNTEAFF. In DNA form, the CDR3 reads TGTGCCAGCAGTTTATGGGCTCCGGTGACGAACACTGAAGCTTTCTTT.

The chain joins TRBV7-2 to TRBJ2-7, with D perhaps TRBD1 (6 bases). Trimming cost V 5 bases and J 1 base, with 9 bases left between them. CDR1 is SGHTA, CDR2 FQGNSA, per germline. This CDR3 is built from 13 residues. CDR3 DNA: TGTGCCAGCAGCCCAACAGGGTCCTACGAGCAGTACTTC. Its translation: CASSPTGSYEQYF.